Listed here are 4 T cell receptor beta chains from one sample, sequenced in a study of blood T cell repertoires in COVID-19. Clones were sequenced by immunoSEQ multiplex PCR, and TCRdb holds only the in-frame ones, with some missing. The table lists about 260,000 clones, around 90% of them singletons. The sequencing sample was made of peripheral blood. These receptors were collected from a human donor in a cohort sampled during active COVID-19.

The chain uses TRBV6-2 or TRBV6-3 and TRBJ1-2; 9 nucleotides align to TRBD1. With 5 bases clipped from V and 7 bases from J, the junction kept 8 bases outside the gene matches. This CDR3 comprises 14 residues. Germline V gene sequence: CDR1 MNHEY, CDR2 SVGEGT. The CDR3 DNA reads TGTGCCAGCAGTCCGGGACAGGGTGGTGGTGGCTACACCTTC. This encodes CASSPGQGGGGYTF.

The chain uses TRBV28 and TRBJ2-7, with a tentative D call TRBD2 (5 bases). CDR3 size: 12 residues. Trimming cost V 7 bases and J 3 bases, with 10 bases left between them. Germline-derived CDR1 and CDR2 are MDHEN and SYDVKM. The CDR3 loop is CASTEEFYEQYF. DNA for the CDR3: TGTGCCAGCACGGAGGAGTTCTACGAGCAGTACTTC.

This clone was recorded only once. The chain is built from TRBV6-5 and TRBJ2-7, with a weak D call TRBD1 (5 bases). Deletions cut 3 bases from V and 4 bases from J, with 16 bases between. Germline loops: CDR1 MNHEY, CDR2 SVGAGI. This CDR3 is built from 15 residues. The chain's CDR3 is CASSYSGSPFYEQYF. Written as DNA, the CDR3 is TGTGCCAGCAGTTATTCAGGGTCCCCATTTTACGAGCAGTACTTC.

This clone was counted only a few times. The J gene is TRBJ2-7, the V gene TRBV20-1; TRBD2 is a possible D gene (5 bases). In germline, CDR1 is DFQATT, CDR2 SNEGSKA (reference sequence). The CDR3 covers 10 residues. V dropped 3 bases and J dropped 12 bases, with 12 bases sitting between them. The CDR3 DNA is TGCAGTGCTAGTAGTGGGAGACCGTACTTC. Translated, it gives CSASSGRPYF.